This is a list of T cell receptor beta chains from one sample in a study of blood T cell repertoires in COVID-19. Assay: immunoSEQ multiplex PCR; the TCRdb copy retains only in-frame clones and omits some. The repertoire holds about 380,000 clones, around 89% seen once, with less than 1.5% in the top ten. The specimen sequenced was PBMCs or T cells enriched from blood (not recorded which). These receptors originate from a woman between 18 and 29 years old who had recovered from COVID-19. The CDR3 runs from the conserved cysteine through the conserved F or W. A D gene is named only where the DNA matches it firmly. Some rows mark clone size as missing; the rest say once, few, many or name a class of expanded clone.

>14|TRBV10-3|TRBD1|-|TRBJ2-5
TGTGCCATCAGTGAGTCGGGACAGAGGGAGACCCAGTACTTC
CAISESGQRETQYF
>13|TRBV6-2/TRBV6-3|TRBD1|once|TRBJ1-1
TGTGCCAGCAGTACGACAGGGGGCACTGAAGCTTTCTTT
CASSTTGGTEAFF
>15|TRBV9|TRBD1|once|TRBJ1-1
TGTGCCAGCAGCGACCGGGACAGGGCTGGCACTGAAGCTTTCTTT
CASSDRDRAGTEAFF
>16|TRBV7-6|-|-|TRBJ2-3
TGTGCCAGCAGCTCGAGGTGGGCAGGGGACACAGATACGCAGTATTTT
CASSSRWAGDTDTQYF
>13|TRBV9|TRBD1|-|TRBJ2-1
TGTGCCAGCAGCGGTATACAGGGGGATGAGCAGTTCTTC
CASSGIQGDEQFF
>16|TRBV7-3|TRBD1|-|TRBJ2-2
TGTGCCAGCAGCCCCCGGACAGGGAAGAACACCGGGGAGCTGTTTTTT
CASSPRTGKNTGELFF
>17|TRBV19|TRBD1|-|TRBJ1-3
TGTGCCAGTAGTATAGGGACAGGGAAGAGGTCAGGAAACACCATATATTTT
CASSIGTGKRSGNTIYF
>14|TRBV9|TRBD1|-|TRBJ2-7
TGTGCCAGCAGCCGGACAGGGGCGCACTACGAGCAGTACTTC
CASSRTGAHYEQYF
>15|TRBV7-9|TRBD1|-|TRBJ2-2
TGTGCCTTACAGCCCAACAGGGGGGACACCGGGGAGCTGTTTTTT
CALQPNRGDTGELFF
>13|TRBV14|-|-|TRBJ1-5
TGTGCCAGCAGCCCGGACCGTTTCGGGGCCCAGCATTTT
CASSPDRFGAQHF
>15|TRBV27|-|-|TRBJ1-2
TGTGCCAGCAGTTTATCAGAATTTGGAGGGTTTGGCTACACCTTC
CASSLSEFGGFGYTF
>11|TRBV28|-|-|TRBJ1-2
TGTGCCAGCTTCCGAGACTATGGCTACACCTTC
CASFRDYGYTF
>13|TRBV7-9|-|-|TRBJ2-1
TGTGCCAGCAGTAGATCCCCTGAAAGCAAGCAGTTCTTC
CASSRSPESKQFF
>13|TRBV12-3/TRBV12-4|-|few|TRBJ1-6
TGTGCCAGCAGTTTGGGCATGAATTCACCCCTCCACTTT
CASSLGMNSPLHF
>16|TRBV28|-|-|TRBJ2-2
TGTGCCAGCAGTGTCCCGGGACTTACGAACACCGGGGAGCTGTTTTTT
CASSVPGLTNTGELFF
>14|TRBV5-1|TRBD1|-|TRBJ1-1
TGCGCCAGCAGCCCGGGACAGGGAGATACTGAAGCTTTCTTT
CASSPGQGDTEAFF
>15|TRBV9|TRBD1|-|TRBJ1-5
TGTGCCAGCAGCCCCGCGGGGACAGGTCATCAGCCCCAGCATTTT
CASSPAGTGHQPQHF
>14|TRBV5-1|-|-|TRBJ2-3
TGCGCCAGCAGCTTGGCACTTTACACAGATACGCAGTATTTT
CASSLALYTDTQYF
>14|TRBV5-6|-|-|TRBJ1-4
TGTGCCAGCAGCTTGCGGGGGAGGTTCGAAAAACTGTTTTTT
CASSLRGRFEKLFF
>13|TRBV24-1|TRBD1|-|TRBJ2-1
TGTGCCACCGGAAAGGGGGCGCAGAGTGAGCAGTTCTTC
CATGKGAQSEQFF
>14|TRBV6-1|-|-|TRBJ1-5
TGTGCCAGCAGTGACAGGGACGGGGGTCAGCCCCAGCATTTT
CASSDRDGGQPQHF
>15|TRBV5-6|-|-|TRBJ2-1
TGTGCCAGCAGCTTGGATGGCAATGGCTACAATGAGCAGTTCTTC
CASSLDGNGYNEQFF
>14|TRBV2|-|few|TRBJ1-4
TGTGCCAGCAGGCCCGCCAGGGGTGATGAAAAACTGTTTTTT
CASRPARGDEKLFF
>13|TRBV24-1|-|-|TRBJ2-7
TGTGCCACCAGTGATTCCCTTACGGGGGAGCAGTACTTC
CATSDSLTGEQYF
>15|TRBV7-9|TRBD1|-|TRBJ1-4
TGTGCCAGCAGCTCGGACAGGGGAGTGGGTGAAAAACTGTTTTTT
CASSSDRGVGEKLFF
>11|TRBV7-2|-|-|TRBJ2-7
TGTGCCAGCAGCTCTACCTACGAGCAGTACTTC
CASSSTYEQYF
>15|TRBV4-1|TRBD1|-|TRBJ1-1
TGCGCCAGCAGCCAAGTGGGACAGGTGAACACTGAAGCTTTCTTT
CASSQVGQVNTEAFF
>14|TRBV27|TRBD1|few|TRBJ1-5
TGTGCCAGCAGTTTAGGACAGGGAAATCAGCCCCAGCATTTT
CASSLGQGNQPQHF
>14|TRBV5-8|TRBD1|-|TRBJ2-7
TGTGCCAGCAGCTTGCTCGGGACAGGGAACGAGCAGTACTTC
CASSLLGTGNEQYF
>14|TRBV5-1|-|-|TRBJ1-1
TGCGCCAGCAGCCACGGACAGCTGAACACTGAAGCTTTCTTT
CASSHGQLNTEAFF
>14|TRBV11-2|TRBD1|-|TRBJ2-1
TGTGCCAGCAGCCCGCGGACAGGGGGCAATGAGCAGTTCTTC
CASSPRTGGNEQFF
>15|TRBV12-5|-|-|TRBJ2-1
TGTGCTAGTGGTTTGGGCAGGTCATCCTACAATGAGCAGTTCTTC
CASGLGRSSYNEQFF
>12|TRBV19|-|-|TRBJ1-4
TGTGCCAGTAGTCACCCCGGTGAAAAACTGTTTTTT
CASSHPGEKLFF
>11|TRBV6-5|TRBD1|-|TRBJ1-1
TGTGCCAGCAGCCGACAGGGTTTGGCTTTCTTT
CASSRQGLAFF
>12|TRBV30|-|-|TRBJ1-1
TGTGCGGTGTACGTTACAGGGACTGAAGCTTTCTTT
CAVYVTGTEAFF
>12|TRBV7-3|-|-|TRBJ1-4
TGTGCCAGCAGCCCCTCCCGGGAAAAACTGTTTTTT
CASSPSREKLFF
>13|TRBV5-5|TRBD1|-|TRBJ1-5
TGTGCCAGCAGGGGACAGGTTAATCAGCCCCAGCATTTT
CASRGQVNQPQHF
>14|TRBV12-5|TRBD1|-|TRBJ1-3
TGTGCTAGTGGTTTGCAGGGGGCCGGAAACACCATATATTTT
CASGLQGAGNTIYF
>15|TRBV27|-|-|TRBJ1-6
TGTGCCAGCAGCCTTGGGACATTGAGGAATTCACCCCTCCACTTT
CASSLGTLRNSPLHF
>18|TRBV3-1/TRBV3-2|TRBD1|-|TRBJ2-2
TGTGCCAGCAGCCAAGAAAGGGCCAGGGGGCAGTACACCGGGGAGCTGTTTTTT
CASSQERARGQYTGELFF
>14|TRBV19|-|few|TRBJ1-1
TGTGCCAGTAGTATAGATGGGGCGTACACTGAAGCTTTCTTT
CASSIDGAYTEAFF
>14|TRBV29-1|-|-|TRBJ2-7
TGCAGCGTTGTGGGAGTAATTTCCTCCTACGAGCAGTACTTC
CSVVGVISSYEQYF
>12|TRBV29-1|-|-|TRBJ2-7
TGCAGCGTTGAACAGGGATCCTACGAGCAGTACTTC
CSVEQGSYEQYF
>18|TRBV24-1|-|-|TRBJ2-1
TGTGCCACCAGTGATTCGGCGGGGAATCAGGGACTCTACAATGAGCAGTTCTTC
CATSDSAGNQGLYNEQFF
>16|TRBV11-3|TRBD1|-|TRBJ2-5
TGTGCCAGCAGCTTAGGGGCCAGGGGGCATTTAGAGACCCAGTACTTC
CASSLGARGHLETQYF
>14|TRBV6-5|TRBD2|-|TRBJ2-5
TGTGCCAGCAGTTACGCTGGACTAGCGGAGACCCAGTACTTC
CASSYAGLAETQYF
>14|TRBV4-1|-|-|TRBJ2-5
TGCGCCAGCAGCCAAAGAGGAATCCAAGAGACCCAGTACTTC
CASSQRGIQETQYF
>12|TRBV10-3|-|few|TRBJ1-6
TGTGCCATTCGACAGGAGAGTTCACCCCTCCACTTT
CAIRQESSPLHF